This is a list of T cell receptor beta chains from one sample in a study of blood T cell repertoires in COVID-19. Only in-frame clones appear in the TCRdb table, and some are missing; sequencing was by immunoSEQ multiplex PCR. The table lists 200,000 to 300,000 clones, approximately 88% of them singletons. Sequenced: peripheral blood. These receptor sequences come from a human donor in a cohort sampled during active COVID-19. Both conserved end residues are part of each CDR3. The D gene is left open where the match is weak. Size is stated for part of the rows, as once, few or many counts, or as a class when the clone is expanded.

j_call d_call clone_size v_call cdr3_nt cdr3_aa
TRBJ1-5 . . TRBV27 TGTGCCAGCAGTTGGCAGGGTAGTCAGCCCCAGCATTTT CASSWQGSQPQHF
TRBJ2-3 TRBD1 . TRBV6-5 TGTGCCAGCAGTCCGAGGGACAGGGGCACAGATACGCAGTATTTT CASSPRDRGTDTQYF
TRBJ2-7 TRBD1 . TRBV7-9 TGTGCCAGCAGCTTAGGGACAGGCTACGAGCAGTACTTC CASSLGTGYEQYF
TRBJ2-7 . . TRBV6-5 TGTGCCAGCAAGGGGCTTCCCTACGAGCAGTACTTC CASKGLPYEQYF
TRBJ2-7 . . TRBV11-3 TGTGCCAGCAGCTTAGACGGGGGAGCCGAGCAGTACTTC CASSLDGGAEQYF
TRBJ1-6 TRBD1 . TRBV7-2 TGTGCCAGCAGCCCCTCCGGGACAGGGGGCTATAATTCACCCCTCCACTTT CASSPSGTGGYNSPLHF
TRBJ2-7 TRBD1 once TRBV6-5 TGTGCCAGCAGCAGAATAGACAGGGTCCTTCTCGAGCAGTACTTC CASSRIDRVLLEQYF
TRBJ2-7 . . TRBV7-8 TGTGCCAGCAGCTGGGGGACGGGAGAGGGGTACGAGCAGTACTTC CASSWGTGEGYEQYF
TRBJ1-2 . . TRBV9 TGTGCCAGCAGCGCCCTACAGGGCGGCTACACCTTC CASSALQGGYTF
TRBJ1-1 TRBD1 . TRBV19 TGTGCCAGTAGGGGGGACAGGGCGGACACTGAAGCTTTCTTT CASRGDRADTEAFF
TRBJ2-7 . . TRBV28 TGTGCCAGCAGTTTACGTCAGGGATACGAGCAGTACTTC CASSLRQGYEQYF
TRBJ1-2 . once TRBV7-9 TGTGCCAGCAGCCCCCCAGGGCAGAACTATGGCTACACCTTC CASSPPGQNYGYTF
TRBJ1-2 TRBD1 . TRBV9 TGTGCCAGCAGCGTAGGCCAACGGGACAGGGGGCAATCGTATGGCTACACCTTC CASSVGQRDRGQSYGYTF
TRBJ2-3 . . TRBV30 TGTGCCTGGAGGACGGGAGCGGTAGATACGCAGTATTTT CAWRTGAVDTQYF
TRBJ2-7 . . TRBV27 TGTGCCAGCAGTTTAGCGGCAGGGCTCGGCTACGAGCAGTACTTC CASSLAAGLGYEQYF
TRBJ2-3 TRBD2 . TRBV19 TGTGCCAGTAGTATGACCGGGCTAGCGGGGTTCACAGATACGCAGTATTTT CASSMTGLAGFTDTQYF
TRBJ2-5 TRBD1 . TRBV6-5 TGTGCCAGCAGGAAGGACAGGGCTTTCCAAGAGACCCAGTACTTC CASRKDRAFQETQYF
TRBJ1-3 . . TRBV15 TGTGCCACCAGCAGCAGGGTCTCCGGCGACACCATATATTTT CATSSRVSGDTIYF
TRBJ1-6 . . TRBV28 TGTGCCAGCAGGGTTTCCACTGGAGGCTATAATTCACCCCTCCACTTT CASRVSTGGYNSPLHF
TRBJ1-2 TRBD1 . TRBV6-5 TGTGCCAGCAGTTACGACAGGGAGGTGGGGGGCTACACCTTC CASSYDREVGGYTF
TRBJ2-3 TRBD2 . TRBV2 TGTGCCAACAAACAGCGGGGTGATACAGATACGCAGTATTTT CANKQRGDTDTQYF
TRBJ2-6 . . TRBV19 TGTGCCAGTAGTATCAGGGCCCAAAGGTCTGGGGCCAACGTCCTGACTTTC CASSIRAQRSGANVLTF
TRBJ2-7 TRBD1 . TRBV5-1 TGCGCCAGCAGCTTGGCCGGGACAGCGACCTACGAGCAGTACTTC CASSLAGTATYEQYF
TRBJ1-2 . . TRBV29-1 TGCAGCGTTTTAACAGCTAACTATGGCTACACCTTC CSVLTANYGYTF
TRBJ2-7 . . TRBV21-1 TGTGCCAGCAGCCTAACTTACGAGCAGTACTTC CASSLTYEQYF
TRBJ2-1 TRBD2 . TRBV11-3 TGTGCCAGCAGCTTATTCACTAGCGGGAGGAATGAGCAGTTCTTC CASSLFTSGRNEQFF
TRBJ1-2 TRBD1 . TRBV19 TGTGCCAGTAGTATAACACAGGGGGCAGCTGGCTACACCTTC CASSITQGAAGYTF
TRBJ2-7 . . TRBV2 TGTGCCAGCAAAAGGGGATCGAGCTCCTACGAGCAGTACTTC CASKRGSSSYEQYF
TRBJ1-4 . . TRBV12-5 TGTGCTAGTGGTTTGCGTCCGGGGGAAAAACTGTTTTTT CASGLRPGEKLFF
TRBJ1-2 TRBD1 . TRBV5-4 TGTGCCAGCTCCCGGGCCGGGACAGGTTATGGCTACACCTTC CASSRAGTGYGYTF
TRBJ1-5 . . TRBV20-1 TGCAGTGCTAGTGGGGGGGGCAATCAGCCCCAGCATTTT CSASGGGNQPQHF
TRBJ1-2 TRBD1 . TRBV4-3 TGCGCCAGCAGCCACCCGGGACAGGGGCATTTCTATGGCTACACCTTC CASSHPGQGHFYGYTF
TRBJ2-2 . . TRBV29-1 TGCAGCGTTGCCCTTTTGCCACAGGCCGGGGAGCTGTTTTTT CSVALLPQAGELFF
TRBJ2-7 . . TRBV27 TGTGCCAGCAACAAGACAGGGAGGTATCGGGACGAGCAGTACTTC CASNKTGRYRDEQYF
TRBJ2-7 . . TRBV21-1 TGTGCCAGCAGCTGCGGAAGGCGCGACTACGAGCAGTACTTC CASSCGRRDYEQYF
TRBJ1-1 . once TRBV3-1/TRBV3-2 TGTGCCAGCAGCCAAGATAGAAGGGGCGAAGCTTTCTTT CASSQDRRGEAFF
TRBJ2-1 TRBD2 . TRBV4-1 TGCGCCAGCAGCCTCCGGGGGACTAGCGGGAAGGATGAGCAGTTCTTC CASSLRGTSGKDEQFF
TRBJ1-2 TRBD1 . TRBV6-2/TRBV6-3 TGTGCCAGCAGTTCGACTTTCGGGACAGGGGTCTACACCTTC CASSSTFGTGVYTF
TRBJ2-1 TRBD1 . TRBV5-1 TGCGCCAGCAGCTTGATGGGACAGTCCTACAATGAGCAGTTCTTC CASSLMGQSYNEQFF
TRBJ2-5 TRBD1 once TRBV13 TGTGCCAGCAGCCCTAACCGGGACAGGGGCGATGAGACCCAGTACTTC CASSPNRDRGDETQYF
TRBJ2-7 . once TRBV4-3 TGCGCCAGCAGCCAAGAGTCCGGGAATTACGAGCAGTACTTC CASSQESGNYEQYF
TRBJ2-4 . . TRBV7-2 TGTGCCAGCACCCAACACCTAGCCAAAAACATTCAGTACTTC CASTQHLAKNIQYF
TRBJ1-1 . . TRBV10-3 TGTGCCATCGGGGCCGGACAGCTCTCCACTGAAGCTTTCTTT CAIGAGQLSTEAFF
TRBJ2-1 . . TRBV11-2 TGTGCCAGCAGTCCTTTCCCGGGATACAATGAGCAGTTCTTC CASSPFPGYNEQFF
TRBJ2-7 . . TRBV10-3 TGTGCCATCAGTGATAACAGGGTGGCTGTGCAGTACTTC CAISDNRVAVQYF
TRBJ2-7 TRBD1 . TRBV7-2 TGTGCCAGCAGCCTCGGGACAGAGATTACATTGCAGTACTTC CASSLGTEITLQYF
TRBJ2-7 TRBD1 . TRBV11-2 TGTGCCAGCAGTCGGGGACAGGGTTGGGACTACGAGCAGTACTTC CASSRGQGWDYEQYF
TRBJ2-2 . . TRBV9 TGTGCCAGCAGCGTTAGAAGGAACACCGGGGAGCTGTTTTTT CASSVRRNTGELFF
TRBJ1-1 . . TRBV5-6 TGTGCCAGCAGCGGGCCGGTTCTGGCCATGAACACTGAAGCTTTCTTT CASSGPVLAMNTEAFF
TRBJ1-1 . . TRBV19 TGTGCCGTCGCGACTGGGACTGAAGCTTTCTTT CAVATGTEAFF
TRBJ1-2 . . TRBV19 TGTGCCAGTAGTACCTACAAGTCACAGGGTTTGCGTACTGGCTACACCTTC CASSTYKSQGLRTGYTF